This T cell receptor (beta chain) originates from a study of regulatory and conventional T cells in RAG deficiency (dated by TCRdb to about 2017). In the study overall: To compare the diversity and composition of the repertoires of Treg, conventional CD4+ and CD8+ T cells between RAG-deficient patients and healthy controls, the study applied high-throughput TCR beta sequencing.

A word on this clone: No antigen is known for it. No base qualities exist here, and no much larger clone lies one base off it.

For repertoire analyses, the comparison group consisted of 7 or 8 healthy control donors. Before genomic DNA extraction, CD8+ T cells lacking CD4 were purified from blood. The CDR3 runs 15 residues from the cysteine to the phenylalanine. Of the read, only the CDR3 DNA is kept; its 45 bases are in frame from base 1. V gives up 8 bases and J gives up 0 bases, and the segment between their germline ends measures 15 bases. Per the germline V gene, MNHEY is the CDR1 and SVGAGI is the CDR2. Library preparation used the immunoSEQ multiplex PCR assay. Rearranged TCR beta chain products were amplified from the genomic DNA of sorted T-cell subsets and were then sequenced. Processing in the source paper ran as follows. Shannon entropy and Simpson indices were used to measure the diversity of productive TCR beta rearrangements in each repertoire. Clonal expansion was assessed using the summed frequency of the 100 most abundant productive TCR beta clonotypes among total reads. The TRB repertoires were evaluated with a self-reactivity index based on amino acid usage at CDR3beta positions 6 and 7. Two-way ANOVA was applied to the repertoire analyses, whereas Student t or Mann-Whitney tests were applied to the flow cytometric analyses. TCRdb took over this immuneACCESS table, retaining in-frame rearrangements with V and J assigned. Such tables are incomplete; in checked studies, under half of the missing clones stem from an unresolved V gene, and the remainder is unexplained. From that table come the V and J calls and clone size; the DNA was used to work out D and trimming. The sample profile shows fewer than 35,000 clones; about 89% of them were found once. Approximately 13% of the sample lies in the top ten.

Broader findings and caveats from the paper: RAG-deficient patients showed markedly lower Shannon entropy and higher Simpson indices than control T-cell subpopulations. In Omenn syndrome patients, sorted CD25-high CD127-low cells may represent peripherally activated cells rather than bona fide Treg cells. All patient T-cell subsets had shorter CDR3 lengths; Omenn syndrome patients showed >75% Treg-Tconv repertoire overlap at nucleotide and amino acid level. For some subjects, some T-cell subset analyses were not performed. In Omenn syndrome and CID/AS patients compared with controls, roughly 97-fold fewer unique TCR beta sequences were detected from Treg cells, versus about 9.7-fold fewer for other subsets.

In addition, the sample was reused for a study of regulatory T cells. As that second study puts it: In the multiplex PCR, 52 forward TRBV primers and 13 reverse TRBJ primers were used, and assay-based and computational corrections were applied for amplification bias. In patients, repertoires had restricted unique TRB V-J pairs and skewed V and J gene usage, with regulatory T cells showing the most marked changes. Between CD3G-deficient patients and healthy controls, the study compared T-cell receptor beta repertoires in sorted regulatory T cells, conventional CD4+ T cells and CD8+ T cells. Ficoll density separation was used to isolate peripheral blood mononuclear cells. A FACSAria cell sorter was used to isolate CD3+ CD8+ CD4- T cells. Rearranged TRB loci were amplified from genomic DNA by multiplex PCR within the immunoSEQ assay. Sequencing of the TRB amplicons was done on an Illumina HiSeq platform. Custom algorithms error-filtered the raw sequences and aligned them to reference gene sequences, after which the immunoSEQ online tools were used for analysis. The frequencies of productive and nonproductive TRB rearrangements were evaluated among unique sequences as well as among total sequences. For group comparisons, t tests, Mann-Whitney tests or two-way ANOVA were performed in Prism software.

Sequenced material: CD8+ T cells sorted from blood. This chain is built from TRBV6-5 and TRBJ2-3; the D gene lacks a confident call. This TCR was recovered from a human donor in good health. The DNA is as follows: TGTGCCAGCTCTTCCGATCCTTCTAGCACAGATACGCAGTATTTT. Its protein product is CASSSDPSSTDTQYF.